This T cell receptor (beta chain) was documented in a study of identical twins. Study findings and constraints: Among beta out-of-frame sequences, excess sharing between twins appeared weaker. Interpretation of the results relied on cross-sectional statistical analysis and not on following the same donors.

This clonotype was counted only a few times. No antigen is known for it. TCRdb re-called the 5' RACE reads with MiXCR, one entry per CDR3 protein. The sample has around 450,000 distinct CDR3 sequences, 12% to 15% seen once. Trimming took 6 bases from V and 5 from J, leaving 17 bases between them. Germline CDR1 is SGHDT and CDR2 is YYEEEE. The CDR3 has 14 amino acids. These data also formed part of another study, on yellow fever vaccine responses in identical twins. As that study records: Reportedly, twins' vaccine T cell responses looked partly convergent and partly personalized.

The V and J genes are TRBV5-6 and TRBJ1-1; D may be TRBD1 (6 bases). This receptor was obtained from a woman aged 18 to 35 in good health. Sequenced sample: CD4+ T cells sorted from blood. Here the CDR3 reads CASKLRGAGTEAFF. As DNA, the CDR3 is TGTGCCAGCAAGCTGAGGGGGGCAGGGACTGAAGCTTTCTTT.